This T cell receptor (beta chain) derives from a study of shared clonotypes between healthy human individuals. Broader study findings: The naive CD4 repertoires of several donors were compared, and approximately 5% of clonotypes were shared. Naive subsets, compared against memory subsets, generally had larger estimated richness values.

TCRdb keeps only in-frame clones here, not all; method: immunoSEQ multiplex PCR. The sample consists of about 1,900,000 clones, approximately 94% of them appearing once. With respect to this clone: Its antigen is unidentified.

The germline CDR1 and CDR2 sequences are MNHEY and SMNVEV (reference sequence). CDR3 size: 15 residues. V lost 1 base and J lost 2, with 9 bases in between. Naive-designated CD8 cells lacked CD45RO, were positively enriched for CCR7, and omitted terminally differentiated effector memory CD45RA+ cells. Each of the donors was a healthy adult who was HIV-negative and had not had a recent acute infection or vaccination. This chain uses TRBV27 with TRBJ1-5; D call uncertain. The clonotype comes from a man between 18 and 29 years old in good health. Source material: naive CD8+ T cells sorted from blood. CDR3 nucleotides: TGTGCCAGCAGTTTATTCCCGGACGGCAATCAGCCCCAGCATTTT. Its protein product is CASSLFPDGNQPQHF.